These 10 T cell receptor beta chains originate from one sample sequenced in a study of blood T cell repertoires in COVID-19. Method: immunoSEQ multiplex PCR; TCRdb's copy keeps in-frame clones and lacks some. The sample shows 120,000 to 150,000 clones, about 89% of them seen only once. Source material: peripheral blood. The receptor source for this set is a middle-aged man who had recovered from COVID-19.

This clone turned up a few times. The chain recombines TRBV6-1 with TRBJ1-5; D is undetermined. The CDR3 is made up of 15 amino acids. V was trimmed by 3 bases and J by 0 bases, leaving 9 bases between them. Germline CDR1 and CDR2: MNHNS and SASEGT. DNA for the CDR3: TGTGCCAGCAGTGATGGTCAGTATAGCAATCAGCCCCAGCATTTT. It is translated as CASSDGQYSNQPQHF.

This clone appeared a few times. The rearrangement links TRBV5-6 to TRBJ2-1; 7 nucleotides match TRBD1. J lost 0 bases, V lost 4 bases, and 7 bases had no gene match. The CDR3 totals 16 residues. Germline CDR1 is SGHDT and CDR2 is YYEEEE. CDR3 DNA: TGTGCCAGCAGCACGGGACAGTGGAGCTCCTACAATGAGCAGTTCTTC. Amino acid sequence: CASSTGQWSSYNEQFF.

This sequence joins TRBV5-1 and TRBJ1-2, with D unresolved. V was cut by 5 bases and J by 8 bases, with 16 bases left in between. The length of the CDR3 is 13 residues. CDR1 and CDR2 (germline): SGHRS, YFSETQ. The CDR3 nucleotides read TGCGCCAGCAGATTAGAGAATAACAGCGGCTACACCTTC. Amino acid sequence: CASRLENNSGYTF.

The V gene is TRBV4-3, the J gene TRBJ1-2, with D possibly matching TRBD1 (5 bases). The germline V and J ends were trimmed by 0 bases and 3 bases, with 8 bases remaining between them. Germline CDR1 is LGHNA and CDR2 is YSLEER. This CDR3 spans 14 amino acids. CDR3 DNA sequence: TGCGCCAGCAGCCAAGATCAGGGATACTATGGCTACACCTTC. This codes for CASSQDQGYYGYTF.

The chain links TRBV5-1 to TRBJ2-7, with D unresolved. The CDR3 runs to 14 residues. CDR1 and CDR2 from the germline V gene are SGHRS and YFSETQ. Trimming left V 1 base short and J 0 bases short, with 8 bases between. The CDR3 coding sequence is TGCGCCAGCAGCTTGTTAGTGAGCTCCTACGAGCAGTACTTC. Translated, it gives CASSLLVSSYEQYF.

The genes are TRBV10-2 and TRBJ1-5; D may be TRBD1 (5 bases). Trimming removed 6 bases from V and 3 bases from J, with 18 bases in between. This CDR3 has 16 amino acids. Germline V gene lookup returns CDR1 WSHSY and CDR2 SAAADI. The CDR3 sequence: CASSLGLRQSNQPQHF. CDR3 DNA: TGCGCCAGCAGCCTCGGACTACGACAGTCCAATCAGCCCCAGCATTTT.

A single count supports this clone. The chain couples TRBV3-1 (or the pseudogene TRBV3-2) to TRBJ1-5; no clear D. The length of the CDR3 is 15 residues. CDR1 LGHDT and CDR2 YNNKEL come from the germline V gene (reference sequence). Trimming shortened V by 4 bases and J by 7 bases, and 17 bases separated the two germline ends. Here the CDR3 DNA reads TGTGCCAGCAGCCTTCACCCCGGGGAGGAACAGCCCCAGCATTTT. The encoded protein is CASSLHPGEEQPQHF.

The V gene is TRBV7-9, the J gene TRBJ1-3; D perhaps matches TRBD1 (6 bases). V lost 4 bases to trimming and J lost 1 base, with 17 bases between them. Per germline, CDR1 SEHNR and CDR2 FQNEAQ (reference sequence). This CDR3 is 17 amino acids long. The chain's CDR3 is CASSYRGGLLSGNTIYF. The CDR3 coding sequence is TGTGCCAGCAGCTACCGGGGGGGCCTATTGTCTGGAAACACCATATATTTT.

This sequence joins TRBV2 and TRBJ1-1; 10 bases line up with TRBD1. J was trimmed by 7 bases and V by 2 bases; bases with no gene match: 4. The germline V gene encodes CDR1 SNHLY and CDR2 FYNNEI. CDR3 length: 14 amino acids. CDR3 DNA sequence: TGTGCCAGCAGTGAAAGACAGGGGGCGAATGAAGCTTTCTTT. Amino acids: CASSERQGANEAFF.

The genes are TRBV5-1 and TRBJ2-1; tentative D call: TRBD1 (6 bases). Trimming took off 1 base at V and 4 bases at J, with 12 bases between the two ends. Germline lookup yields CDR1 SGHRS and CDR2 YFSETQ. The CDR3 contains 15 residues. This CDR3 is CASSLPRGTYNEQFF. The CDR3 nucleotides are TGCGCCAGCAGCTTGCCCAGGGGTACTTACAATGAGCAGTTCTTC.